This entry is about one TCR beta chain. The antigen is unknown. After template switching added a universal primer site, the resulting cDNA carried unique molecular identifiers. TCRdb ran MiXCR on the 5' RACE reads and lists one entry per CDR3 protein. The sample has about 520,000 distinct CDR3 sequences; under 25% are singletons. Unmatched junction bases numbered 12, after V lost 4 bases and J lost 7 bases. The germline CDR1 and CDR2 sequences are LNHDA and SQIVND (reference sequence). The CDR3 extends over 16 amino acids. The sample originates from a study of identical twins. Study-wide points: The degree of excess twin sharing was weaker in beta out-of-frame sequences. Zero-insertion analyses could be partly confounded by invariant MAIT and iNKT cells.

This same sample was also taken into another study, of T cells expressing NK-cell markers. According to that study: As a fraction of CD8+ T cells, dominant NKG2C+ clonotypes reached about 1.0-7.0% in over 5 donors.

Sequenced sample: CD4+ T cells sorted from blood. This sequence was found in a woman in her late teens or twenties in good health. V gene TRBV19 combines with J gene TRBJ1-4; TRBD1 agrees at 7 bases. The CDR3 is CASSRPRTGSFEKLFF. In nucleotides, the CDR3 is TGTGCCAGTAGTAGGCCTCGGACAGGATCCTTTGAAAAACTGTTTTTT.